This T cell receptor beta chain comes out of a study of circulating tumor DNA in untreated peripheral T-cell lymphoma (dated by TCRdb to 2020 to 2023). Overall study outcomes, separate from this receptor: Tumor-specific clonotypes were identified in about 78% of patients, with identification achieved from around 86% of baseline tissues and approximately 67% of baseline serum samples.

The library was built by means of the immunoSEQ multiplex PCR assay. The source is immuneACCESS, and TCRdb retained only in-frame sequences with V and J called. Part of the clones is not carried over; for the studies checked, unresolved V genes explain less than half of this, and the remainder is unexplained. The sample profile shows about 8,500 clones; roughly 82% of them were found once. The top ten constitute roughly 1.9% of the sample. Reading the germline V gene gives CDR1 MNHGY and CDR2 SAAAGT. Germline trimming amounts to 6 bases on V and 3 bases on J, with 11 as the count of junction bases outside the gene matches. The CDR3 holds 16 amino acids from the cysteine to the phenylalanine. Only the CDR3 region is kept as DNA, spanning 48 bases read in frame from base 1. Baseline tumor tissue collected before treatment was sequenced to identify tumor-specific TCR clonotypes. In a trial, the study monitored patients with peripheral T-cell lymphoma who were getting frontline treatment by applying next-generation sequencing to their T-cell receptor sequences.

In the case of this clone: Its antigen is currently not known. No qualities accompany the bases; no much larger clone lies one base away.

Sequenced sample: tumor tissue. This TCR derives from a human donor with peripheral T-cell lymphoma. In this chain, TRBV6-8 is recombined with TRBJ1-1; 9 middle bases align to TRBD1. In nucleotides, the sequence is TGTGCCAGCAGGATTAATCCGGGACAGGGATACACTGAAGCTTTCTTT. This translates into CASRINPGQGYTEAFF.